This TCR beta chain was sequenced in a study of blood T cell repertoires in COVID-19. Repertoires were generated with immunoSEQ multiplex PCR, while TCRdb's copy carries only in-frame clones and drops some. This sample yields hundreds of thousands of clones, of which roughly 83% are seen a single time; around 25% belongs to the top ten. Specimen: peripheral blood. This clonotype was sampled from a man between 40 and 49 years old with acute or convalescent COVID-19.

The CDR3 reads CASCSGFYQPQHF. CDR3 in DNA: TGTGCCAGTTGCAGCGGTTTCTATCAGCCCCAGCATTTT. The chain combines TRBV19 with TRBJ1-5; no definite D call. CDR1 and CDR2 (germline): LNHDA, SQIVND (reference sequence). The CDR3 has 13 residues. Trimming pared 8 bases from V and 5 bases from J, leaving 13 bases between.